The entry below describes one TCR beta chain. Its specificity is unknown. The entry originates in a study of shared clonotypes between healthy human individuals. Whole-study findings and limits: Non-shared clonotypes displayed generation probabilities falling below those of clonotypes present in all four donors.

The V gene lost 4 bases and the J gene lost 6 bases, with 9 bases spanning the gap. The V gene's germline CDR1 is MDHEN and CDR2 SYDVKM. The CDR3 contains 13 residues. The assay was immunoSEQ multiplex PCR, and TCRdb's table has in-frame clones only and misses some. Among about 2.5 million clones, around 93% were seen once, and the ten largest hold more than 0.35%. The clonotype originates from a man between 18 and 29 years old in good health. Some clones in this sample may be carry-over from other donors' samples. The genes are TRBV28 and TRBJ2-2; D gene unclear. The sample was naive CD4+ T cells from PBMCs. Subset of the sample: CD45RA+ positively selected. Written as DNA, the CDR3 is TGTGCCAGCAGTTCTGGCGTCCCCGGGGAGCTGTTTTTT. It translates to CASSSGVPGELFF.